A single sample is the source of the 14 T cell receptor beta chains below, sequenced in a study of blood T cells in healthy people across ages. A sample-barcoded 5' primer and a J-beta primer mix were used in a second PCR of about 7 to 12 cycles. TCRdb used MiXCR to reprocess the 5' RACE reads, holding one entry per CDR3 protein. Found here are approximately 810,000 distinct CDR3 sequences, around 30% of them singletons; the top ten hold about 18%. Source material: blood. The receptors derive from a woman of 80 years or more in good health.

This clonotype was found once. A much more abundant neighbour one base away suggests this may be a read error. Here the CDR3 DNA reads TGTGCCGGCAGCTTAGATCCTAGTCCGGGCGAGACCCAGTACTTC. This sequence encodes CAGSLDPSPGETQYF. J is TRBJ2-7 and V is TRBV7-2, with unresolved D. The J call is in doubt because the DNA end fits TRBJ2-5 better. This CDR3 comprises 15 residues. Germline loops: CDR1 SGHTA, CDR2 FQGNSA.

At least ten counts were recorded for this clonotype. The chain employs TRBV7-9 and TRBJ1-2, with D unclear. Germline-derived CDR1 and CDR2 are SEHNR and FQNEAQ (reference sequence). CDR3 length: 14 residues. Trimming took 5 bases from V and 3 from J, leaving 13 bases between them. The DNA for the CDR3 is TGTGCCAGCAGCCGAGACCCAGAGTACTATGGCTACACCTTC. Its protein is CASSRDPEYYGYTF. Full variable domain (remainder filled in from reference TRBV7-9 and TRBJ1-2): DTGVSQNPRHKITKRGQNVTFRCDPISEHNRLYWYRQTLGQGPEFLTYFQNEAQLEKSRLLSDRFSAERPKGSFSTLEIQRTEQGDSAMYLCASSRDPEYYGYTFGSGTRLTVV.

This clonotype came up a few times. The V gene is TRBV7-2, the J gene TRBJ2-7; 8 bases are shared with TRBD2. This CDR3 comprises 14 residues. Looked up from germline, CDR1 is SGHTA and CDR2 is FQGNSA. The V segment lost 5 bases and the J segment 5 bases; nucleotides outside the gene matches: 8. The CDR3 DNA is TGTGCCAGCAGCCCAGGGACTAGGATCGACGAGCAGTACTTC. Protein product: CASSPGTRIDEQYF.

This clonotype was counted between two and nine times. The CDR3 is CASSQGRGGNTGELFF. In nucleotides, the CDR3 is TGCGCCAGCAGCCAGGGCAGGGGAGGGAACACCGGGGAGCTGTTTTTT. The chain is built from TRBV5-1 and TRBJ2-2; D could derive from TRBD1 or TRBD2 (6 bases each). The CDR3 sequence is 16 residues long. Trimming shortened V by 4 bases and J by 1 base, and 14 bases separated the two germline ends. Germline V lookup: CDR1 SGHRS, CDR2 YFSETQ. Drawing the rest from reference TRBV5-1 and TRBJ2-2, the complete variable domain is KAGVTQTPRYLIKTRGQQVTLSCSPISGHRSVSWYQQTPGQGLQFLFEYFSETQRNKGNFPGRFSGRQFSNSRSEMNVSTLELGDSALYLCASSQGRGGNTGELFFGEGSRLTVL.

The chain combines TRBV7-8 with TRBJ2-1; 10 bases fit TRBD2. This CDR3 region has 15 residues. Germline assignment: CDR1 SGHVS and CDR2 FQNEAQ. V lost 3 bases to trimming and J lost 7 bases; unmatched junction nucleotides: 6. The CDR3 region has the DNA TGTGCCAGCAGCTTTAGCGGGGGGCCCCAAAATGAGCAGTTCTTC. The encoded protein is CASSFSGGPQNEQFF.

Notes on this clonotype: This may be a read error, as it is one base from a much larger clone. V usage is TRBV6-1 and J usage is TRBJ2-3, with a tentative D call TRBD2 (5 bases). Germline CDR1 MNHNS, CDR2 SASEGT. The CDR3 is 16 residues long. The CDR3 sequence: CVSSERSLASTDTQYF. In nucleotides, the CDR3 is TGTGTCAGCAGTGAACGTAGTCTAGCCTCCACAGATACGCAGTATTTT.

The rearrangement links TRBV11-2 to TRBJ2-5, with D possibly TRBD1 on 6 matching bases. Germline V gene sequence: CDR1 SGHAT, CDR2 FQNNGV. V dropped 4 bases and J dropped 5 bases, with 14 bases sitting between them. CDR3 length equals 14 residues. CDR3 in DNA: TGTGCCAGCAGCTCCCCCCCAGGGGTCGAGACCCAGTACTTC. As protein: CASSSPPGVETQYF. Full variable domain (outside the CDR3, taken from reference TRBV11-2 and TRBJ2-5): EAGVAQSPRYKIIEKRQSVAFWCNPISGHATLYWYQQILGQGPKLLIQFQNNGVVDDSQLPKDRFSAERLKGVDSTLKIQPAKLEDSAVYLCASSSPPGVETQYFGPGTRLLVL.

This clonotype was counted at least ten times. V and J are TRBV11-2 and TRBJ2-3, with 7 bases that match TRBD2. The germline V gene encodes CDR1 SGHAT and CDR2 FQNNGV. Unmatched junction bases numbered 5, after V lost 2 bases and J lost 3 bases. There are 15 residues in the CDR3. The CDR3 is CASSLIRGDTDTQYF. DNA for the CDR3: TGTGCCAGCAGCTTAATACGGGGGGATACAGATACGCAGTATTTT.

V gene TRBV5-1 combines with J gene TRBJ1-4; D is ambiguous. The germline CDR1 and CDR2 sequences are SGHRS and YFSETQ. There are 14 residues in the CDR3. V lost 3 bases and J lost 8, with 14 bases in between. The CDR3 DNA follows: TGCGCCAGCAGCTCGGACCCTAAAGGGGAAAAACTGTTTTTT. It encodes CASSSDPKGEKLFF.

CDR3 DNA sequence: TGCAGTGCTAGAGTATCAGGGCCTAATGAGCAGTTCTTC. It codes for CSARVSGPNEQFF. The chain uses TRBV20-1 and TRBJ2-1, with D possibly being TRBD1 (5 bases). V was clipped by 1 base and J by 7 bases, with 11 bases between them. This CDR3 spans 13 amino acids. Germline-derived CDR1 and CDR2 are DFQATT and SNEGSKA (reference sequence).

This chain uses TRBV3-1 with TRBJ1-1; no definite D call. The CDR3 is 14 residues long. The germline V and J ends were trimmed by 5 bases and 4 bases, with 14 bases remaining between them. Germline V gene lookup returns CDR1 LGHDT and CDR2 YNNKEL (reference sequence). The CDR3 DNA is TGTGCCAGCAGCAATATGCCGGGTGGCACTGAAGCTTTCTTT. Translating gives CASSNMPGGTEAFF.

In the case of this clonotype: A read error may explain this, as a much larger clone is one base away. The V gene is TRBV6-1, the J gene TRBJ2-7; a possible D gene is TRBD2 (6 bases). CDR1 is MNHNS and CDR2 is SASEGT in the germline V gene. V was shortened by 4 bases and J by 9 bases, with 19 bases between the two germline ends. The length of the CDR3 is 14 residues. CDR3: CASSVGGSRKGQYF. CDR3 bases: TGTGCCAGCAGTGTAGGAGGGTCCCGTAAAGGGCAGTACTTC.

A few counts support this clonotype. The chain carries TRBV2 and TRBJ2-1; D uncertain. This CDR3 spans 12 amino acids. Trimming stripped 7 bases from V and 4 bases from J, with 8 bases between. Germline V lookup: CDR1 SNHLY, CDR2 FYNNEI. CDR3: CASKGQYNEQFF. The CDR3 DNA reads as TGTGCCAGCAAAGGCCAATACAATGAGCAGTTCTTC.

V usage is TRBV5-1 and J usage is TRBJ2-3, with TRBD2 matching over 16 bases. This CDR3 has 17 residues. Germline loops: CDR1 SGHRS, CDR2 YFSETQ. V was clipped by 4 bases and J by 5 bases; unmatched bases: 7. CDR3 in DNA: TGCGCCAGCAGCCTGACAGGGACTAGCGGGAGGGGAGATACGCAGTATTTT. Translating it yields CASSLTGTSGRGDTQYF.